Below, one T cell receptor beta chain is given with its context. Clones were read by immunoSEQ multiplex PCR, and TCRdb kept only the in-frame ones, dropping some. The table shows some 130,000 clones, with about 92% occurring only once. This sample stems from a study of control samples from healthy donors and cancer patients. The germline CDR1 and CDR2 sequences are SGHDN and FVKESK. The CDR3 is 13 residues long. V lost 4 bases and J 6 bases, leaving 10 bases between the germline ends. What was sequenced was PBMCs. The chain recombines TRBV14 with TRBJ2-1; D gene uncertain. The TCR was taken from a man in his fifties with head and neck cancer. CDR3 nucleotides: TGTGCCAGCAGCCTGGCCCCCGGCAATGAGCAGTTCTTC. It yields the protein CASSLAPGNEQFF.